Listed here are 10 T cell receptor beta chains from one sample, sequenced in a study of T cell responses to AZD1222 COVID-19 vaccine. Produced via immunoSEQ multiplex PCR; TCRdb's table is partial and in-frame only. Of 140,000 to 150,000 clones listed, over 80% were seen once; the top ten hold about 3.8%. Sequencing used peripheral blood, obtained 28 days after the second AZD1222 dose. These receptors originate from an adult who received the AZD1222 COVID-19 vaccine.

This rearrangement joins TRBV4-2 to TRBJ1-6; TRBD1 aligns across 7 bases. Unmatched junction bases numbered 17, after V lost 4 bases and J lost 8 bases. The CDR3 totals 18 residues. CDR1 and CDR2 (germline): LGHNA, YNFKEQ. The CDR3: CASSPQARYDRADSPLHF. As DNA, the CDR3 is TGTGCCAGCAGCCCACAAGCAAGATACGACAGGGCAGATTCACCCCTCCACTTT.

This clone has only one observation. The chain has TRBV5-4 and TRBJ2-2, with 11 bases fitting TRBD2. With V trimmed by 4 bases and J by 2 bases, 7 bases remained unmatched. The CDR3 spans 17 residues. The germline gives CDR1 SGHNT, CDR2 YYREEE (reference sequence). The CDR3 region is CASSPSSGRANTGELFF. CDR3 in DNA: TGTGCCAGCAGCCCGAGTAGCGGGAGGGCCAACACCGGGGAGCTGTTTTTT.

The gene calls are TRBV6-5 and TRBJ2-1; unclear D gene. The germline V and J ends were trimmed by 5 bases and 4 bases, with 3 bases remaining between them. This CDR3 has 11 residues. CDR1 is MNHEY and CDR2 is SVGAGI in the germline V gene. CDR3 sequence: CASSTYNEQFF. CDR3 nucleotides: TGTGCCAGCAGTACGTACAATGAGCAGTTCTTC.

The CDR3 nucleotides read TGTGCCAGTAGAGAAGAGCGGGGGGGCCACGAGCAGTACTTC. Translation: CASREERGGHEQYF. V gene TRBV19 combines with J gene TRBJ2-7, with 10 nucleotides matching TRBD2. CDR1 is LNHDA, CDR2 SQIVND, per germline (reference sequence). The CDR3 runs to 14 residues. Germline trimming cut 6 bases from V and 5 bases from J; bases unmatched to any gene: 7.

This clone was detected only once. CDR3 amino acids: CASSQTATLDATIYF. DNA for the CDR3: TGTGCCAGCAGCCAGACCGCAACGTTGGATGCCACCATATATTTT. The chain uses TRBV4-2 and TRBJ1-3; D gene ambiguous. This CDR3 has 15 amino acids. Germline-derived CDR1 and CDR2 are LGHNA and YNFKEQ. V lost 3 bases to trimming and J lost 9 bases, with 18 bases between them.

The chain's CDR3 is CATSRDRAKGGRGQPQHF. CDR3 nucleotides: TGTGCCACCAGCAGAGATCGGGCGAAGGGAGGGAGGGGTCAGCCCCAGCATTTT. This sequence joins TRBV15 and TRBJ1-5; the D gene is possibly TRBD1 (5 bases). The CDR3 covers 18 residues. V gave up 0 bases and J gave up 6 bases, with 21 bases separating them. Germline V lookup: CDR1 LNHNV, CDR2 YYDKDF (reference sequence).

The V gene is TRBV18, the J gene TRBJ1-4; D remains unclear. This CDR3 is 17 amino acids long. The germline V and J ends were trimmed by 2 bases and 0 bases, with 13 bases remaining between them. Germline-derived CDR1 and CDR2 are KGHSH and LQKENI. This CDR3 is CASSPIWGSPTNEKLFF. CDR3 sequence (DNA): TGTGCCAGCTCACCAATTTGGGGATCCCCAACTAATGAAAAACTGTTTTTT.

This chain links TRBV7-2 with TRBJ2-7; 9 bases are shared with TRBD2. J gave up 7 bases and V 0 bases, and 13 bases lay outside the gene matches. Germline loops: CDR1 SGHTA, CDR2 FQGNSA. The CDR3 consists of 17 residues. In nucleotides, the CDR3 is TGTGCCAGCAGCTTAGCGGCGAGCGGGAGGAGCCCGGGTGAGCAGTACTTC. It encodes CASSLAASGRSPGEQYF.

The sample holds a few counts of this clone. This chain links TRBV12-3 or TRBV12-4 with TRBJ1-2; 8 bases are a match to TRBD1. Trimming cost V 5 bases and J 4 bases; bases outside gene matches: 3. This CDR3 has 13 amino acids. The CDR3 loop is CASSPDRVYGYTF. CDR3 DNA sequence: TGTGCCAGCAGTCCGGACAGGGTCTATGGCTACACCTTC.

The chain couples TRBV7-9 to TRBJ2-3; D ambiguous. Deletions cut 5 bases from V and 6 bases from J, with 12 bases between. The germline CDR1 and CDR2 sequences are SEHNR and FQNEAQ (reference sequence). The CDR3 contains 13 residues. The CDR3 region is CASSPASYDTQYF. The DNA for the CDR3 is TGTGCCAGCAGCCCGGCTTCTTACGATACGCAGTATTTT. Based on the CDR3 plus reference TRBV7-9 and TRBJ2-3, the full variable domain is DTGVSQNPRHKITKRGQNVTFRCDPISEHNRLYWYRQTLGQGPEFLTYFQNEAQLEKSRLLSDRFSAERPKGSFSTLEIQRTEQGDSAMYLCASSPASYDTQYFGPGTRLTVL.